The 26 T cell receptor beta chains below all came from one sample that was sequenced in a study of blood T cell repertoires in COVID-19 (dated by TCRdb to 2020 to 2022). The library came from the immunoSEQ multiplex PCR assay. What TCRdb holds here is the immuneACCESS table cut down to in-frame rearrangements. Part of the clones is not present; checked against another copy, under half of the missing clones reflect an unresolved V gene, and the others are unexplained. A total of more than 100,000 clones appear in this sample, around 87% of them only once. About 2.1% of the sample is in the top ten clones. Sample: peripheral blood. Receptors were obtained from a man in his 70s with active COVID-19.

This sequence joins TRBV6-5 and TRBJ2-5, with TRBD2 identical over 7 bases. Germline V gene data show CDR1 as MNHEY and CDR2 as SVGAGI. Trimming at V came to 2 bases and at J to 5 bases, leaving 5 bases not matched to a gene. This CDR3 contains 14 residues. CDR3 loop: CASSYGRGGETQYF. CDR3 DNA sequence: TGTGCCAGCAGTTACGGGCGGGGAGGGGAGACCCAGTACTTC.

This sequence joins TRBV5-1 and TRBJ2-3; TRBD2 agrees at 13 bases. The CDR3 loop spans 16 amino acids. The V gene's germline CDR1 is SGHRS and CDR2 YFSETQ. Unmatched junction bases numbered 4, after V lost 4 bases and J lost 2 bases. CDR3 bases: TGCGCCAGCAGCCTGACTAGCGGGGGGATCACAGATACGCAGTATTTT. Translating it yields CASSLTSGGITDTQYF.

The CDR3 region has the DNA TGTGCCAGCACCTCACTAGGACAGCAGTTCTTC. This translates into CASTSLGQQFF. This sequence joins TRBV5-4 and TRBJ2-1; tentative D call: TRBD2 (5 bases). Germline loops: CDR1 SGHNT, CDR2 YYREEE (reference sequence). The CDR3 is 11 residues long. Between the trimmed V and J ends, which lost 6 bases and 11 bases, there was a span of 12 bases.

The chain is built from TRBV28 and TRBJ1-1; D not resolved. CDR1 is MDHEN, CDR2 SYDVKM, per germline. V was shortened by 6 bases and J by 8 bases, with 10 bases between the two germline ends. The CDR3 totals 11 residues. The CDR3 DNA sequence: TGTGCCAGCAGATTAACAGTAGAAGCTTTCTTT. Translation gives CASRLTVEAFF.

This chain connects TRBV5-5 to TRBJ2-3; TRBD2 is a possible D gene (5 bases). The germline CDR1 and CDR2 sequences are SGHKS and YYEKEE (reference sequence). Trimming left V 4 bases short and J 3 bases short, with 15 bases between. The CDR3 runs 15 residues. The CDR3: CASSRGNRRTDTQYF. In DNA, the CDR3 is TGTGCCAGCAGCCGAGGGAACCGCCGAACAGATACGCAGTATTTT.

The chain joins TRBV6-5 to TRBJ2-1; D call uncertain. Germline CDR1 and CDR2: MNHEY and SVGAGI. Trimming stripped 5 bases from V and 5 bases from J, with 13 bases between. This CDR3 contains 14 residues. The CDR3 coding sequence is TGTGCCAGCAGTCACCGGCAGGAAGACAATGAGCAGTTCTTC. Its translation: CASSHRQEDNEQFF.

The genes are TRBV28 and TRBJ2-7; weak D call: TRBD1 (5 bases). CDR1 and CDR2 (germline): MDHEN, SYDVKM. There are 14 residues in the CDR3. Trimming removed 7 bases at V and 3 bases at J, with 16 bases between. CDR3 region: CASTLAVGLYEQYF. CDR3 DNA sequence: TGTGCCAGCACCCTCGCGGTGGGGCTCTACGAGCAGTACTTC.

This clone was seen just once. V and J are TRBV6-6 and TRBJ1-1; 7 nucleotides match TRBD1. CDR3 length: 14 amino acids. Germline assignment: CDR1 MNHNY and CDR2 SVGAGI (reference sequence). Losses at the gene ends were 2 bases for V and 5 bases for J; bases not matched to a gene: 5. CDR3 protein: CASSYPTGRTEAFF. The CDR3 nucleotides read TGTGCCAGCAGTTACCCGACAGGGAGAACTGAAGCTTTCTTT.

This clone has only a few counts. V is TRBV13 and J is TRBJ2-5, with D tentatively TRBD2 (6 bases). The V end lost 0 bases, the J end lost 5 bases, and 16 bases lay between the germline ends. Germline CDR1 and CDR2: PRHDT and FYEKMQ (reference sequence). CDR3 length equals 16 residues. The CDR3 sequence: CASSLGAGLGGETQYF. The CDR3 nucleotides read TGTGCCAGCAGCTTAGGGGCTGGGTTAGGAGGGGAGACCCAGTACTTC.

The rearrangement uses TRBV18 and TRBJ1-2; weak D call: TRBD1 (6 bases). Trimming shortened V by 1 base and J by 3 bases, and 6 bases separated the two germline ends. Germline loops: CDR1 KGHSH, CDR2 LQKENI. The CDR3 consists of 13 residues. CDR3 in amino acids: CASSPHRDYGYTF. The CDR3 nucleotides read TGTGCCAGCTCACCACACAGGGACTATGGCTACACCTTC.

CDR3 sequence: CASTLGLAGWSEQFF. In DNA, the CDR3 is TGCGCCAGCACCCTTGGGCTAGCGGGATGGAGTGAGCAGTTCTTC. V gene TRBV5-1 combines with J gene TRBJ2-1; 9 bases map to TRBD2. Germline V gene lookup returns CDR1 SGHRS and CDR2 YFSETQ. After removal of 6 bases from V and 9 bases from J, the junction contained 13 bases not matched to a gene. This CDR3 spans 15 amino acids.

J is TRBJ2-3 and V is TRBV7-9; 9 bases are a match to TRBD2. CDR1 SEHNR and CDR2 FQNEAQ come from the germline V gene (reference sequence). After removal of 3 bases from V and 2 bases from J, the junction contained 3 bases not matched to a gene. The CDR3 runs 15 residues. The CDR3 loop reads CASSFEGLATDTQYF. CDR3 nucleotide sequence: TGTGCCAGCAGCTTTGAGGGACTAGCCACAGATACGCAGTATTTT.

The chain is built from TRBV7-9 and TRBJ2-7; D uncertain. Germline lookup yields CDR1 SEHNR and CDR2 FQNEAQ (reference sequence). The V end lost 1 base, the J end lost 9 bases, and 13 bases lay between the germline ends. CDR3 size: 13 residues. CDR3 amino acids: CASSLDPASLQYF. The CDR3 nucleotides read TGTGCCAGCAGCTTAGACCCCGCAAGCTTGCAGTACTTC.

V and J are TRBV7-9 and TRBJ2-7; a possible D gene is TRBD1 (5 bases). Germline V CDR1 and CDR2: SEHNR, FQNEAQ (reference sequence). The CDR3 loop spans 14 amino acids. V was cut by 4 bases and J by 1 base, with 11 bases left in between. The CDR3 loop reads CASSSDSLSYEQYF. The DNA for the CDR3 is TGTGCCAGCAGCTCCGACAGCCTTTCCTACGAGCAGTACTTC.

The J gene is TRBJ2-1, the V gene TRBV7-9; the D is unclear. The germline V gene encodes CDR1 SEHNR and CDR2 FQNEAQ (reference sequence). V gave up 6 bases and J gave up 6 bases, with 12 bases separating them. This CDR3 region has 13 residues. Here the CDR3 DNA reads TGTGCCAGCAGGCCCGAGGTGGGCAATGAGCAGTTCTTC. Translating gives CASRPEVGNEQFF.

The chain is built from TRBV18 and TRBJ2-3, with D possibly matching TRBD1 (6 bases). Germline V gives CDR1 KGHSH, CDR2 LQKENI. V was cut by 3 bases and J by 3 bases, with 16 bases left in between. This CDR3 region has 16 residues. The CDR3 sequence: CASSPGRGQGTDTQYF. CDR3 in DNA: TGTGCCAGCTCACCCGGACGGGGACAAGGAACAGATACGCAGTATTTT.

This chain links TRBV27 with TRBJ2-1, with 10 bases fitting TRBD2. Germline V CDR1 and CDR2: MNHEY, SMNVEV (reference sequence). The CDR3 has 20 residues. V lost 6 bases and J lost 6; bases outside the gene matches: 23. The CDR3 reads CASRQGQGASGSFRGNEQFF. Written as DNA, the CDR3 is TGTGCCAGCAGACAAGGACAGGGCGCTAGCGGGAGCTTTCGGGGCAATGAGCAGTTCTTC.

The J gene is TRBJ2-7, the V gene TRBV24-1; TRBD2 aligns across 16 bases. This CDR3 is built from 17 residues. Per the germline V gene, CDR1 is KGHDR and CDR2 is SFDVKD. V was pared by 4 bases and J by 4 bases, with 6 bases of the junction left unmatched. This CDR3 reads CATSDSGTSGREYEQYF. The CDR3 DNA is TGTGCCACCAGTGACTCCGGGACTAGCGGGAGGGAATACGAGCAGTACTTC.

CDR3 bases: TGTGCCAGCAGCTTAGTCCCAGGGCTGAACACTGAAGCTTTCTTT. It specifies CASSLVPGLNTEAFF. This chain connects TRBV11-2 to TRBJ1-1; TRBD1 might be the D (5 bases). The germline V and J ends were trimmed by 1 base and 0 bases, with 9 bases remaining between them. The CDR3 sequence is 15 residues long. The V gene's germline CDR1 is SGHAT and CDR2 FQNNGV.

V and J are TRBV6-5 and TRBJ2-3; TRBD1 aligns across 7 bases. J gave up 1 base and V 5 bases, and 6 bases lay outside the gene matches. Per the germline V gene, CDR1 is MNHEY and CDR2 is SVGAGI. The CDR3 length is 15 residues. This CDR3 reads CASSRQGLGTDTQYF. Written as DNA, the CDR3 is TGTGCCAGCAGTCGACAGGGCTTGGGCACAGATACGCAGTATTTT.

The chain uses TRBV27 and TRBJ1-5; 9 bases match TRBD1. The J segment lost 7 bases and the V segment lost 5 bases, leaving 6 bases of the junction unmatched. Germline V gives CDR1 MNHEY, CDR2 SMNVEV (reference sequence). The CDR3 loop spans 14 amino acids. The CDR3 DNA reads TGTGCCAGCAGTCCGTACAGGGGGCCCCAGCCCCAGCATTTT. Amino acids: CASSPYRGPQPQHF.

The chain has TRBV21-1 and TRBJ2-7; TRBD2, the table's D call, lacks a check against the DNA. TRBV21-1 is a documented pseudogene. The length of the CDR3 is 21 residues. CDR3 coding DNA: TGTGCCAGCAGCAAAGGGAGGCGACTAGCGGGAGGCGCTGAAGGTTTATACGAGCAGTACTTC. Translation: CASSKGRRLAGGAEGLYEQYF.

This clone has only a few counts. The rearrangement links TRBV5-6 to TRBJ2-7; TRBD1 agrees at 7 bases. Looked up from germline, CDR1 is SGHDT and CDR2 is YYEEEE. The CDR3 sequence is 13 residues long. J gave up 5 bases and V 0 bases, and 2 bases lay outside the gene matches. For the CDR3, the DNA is TGTGCCAGCAGCTTGGGGGACAGAGACGAGCAGTACTTC. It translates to CASSLGDRDEQYF.

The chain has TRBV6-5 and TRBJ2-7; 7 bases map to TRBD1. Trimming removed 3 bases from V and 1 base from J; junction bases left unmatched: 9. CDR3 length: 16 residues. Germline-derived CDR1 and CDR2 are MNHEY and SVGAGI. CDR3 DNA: TGTGCCAGCAGTTATACAGGGGCTTCGAGGTCCTACGAGCAGTACTTC. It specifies CASSYTGASRSYEQYF.

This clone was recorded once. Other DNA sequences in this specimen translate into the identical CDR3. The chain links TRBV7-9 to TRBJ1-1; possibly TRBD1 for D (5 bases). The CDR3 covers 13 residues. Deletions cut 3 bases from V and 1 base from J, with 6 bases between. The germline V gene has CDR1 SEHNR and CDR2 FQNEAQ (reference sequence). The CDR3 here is CASSLQGNTEAFF. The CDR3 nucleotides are TGTGCCAGCAGCTTGCAGGGGAACACTGAAGCTTTCTTT.

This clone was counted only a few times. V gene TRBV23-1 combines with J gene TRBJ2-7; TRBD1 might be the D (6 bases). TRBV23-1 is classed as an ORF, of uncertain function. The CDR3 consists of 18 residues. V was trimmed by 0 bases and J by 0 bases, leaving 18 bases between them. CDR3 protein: CASSQSQTGPWSSYEQYF. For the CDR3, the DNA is TGCGCCAGCAGTCAATCGCAGACAGGTCCGTGGAGCTCCTACGAGCAGTACTTC.